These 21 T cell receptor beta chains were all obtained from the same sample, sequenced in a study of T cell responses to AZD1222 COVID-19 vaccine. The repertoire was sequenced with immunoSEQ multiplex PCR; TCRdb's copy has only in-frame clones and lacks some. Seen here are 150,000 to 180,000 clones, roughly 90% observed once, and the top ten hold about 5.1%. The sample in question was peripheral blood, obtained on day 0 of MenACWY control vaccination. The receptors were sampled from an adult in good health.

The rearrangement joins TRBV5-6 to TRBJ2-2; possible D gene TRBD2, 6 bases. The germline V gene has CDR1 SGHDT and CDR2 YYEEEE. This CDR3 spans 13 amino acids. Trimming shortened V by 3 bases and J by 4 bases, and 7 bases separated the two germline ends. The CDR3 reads CASSWRGTGELFF. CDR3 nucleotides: TGTGCCAGCAGCTGGAGGGGCACCGGGGAGCTGTTTTTT. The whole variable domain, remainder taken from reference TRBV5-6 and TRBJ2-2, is DAGVTQSPTHLIKTRGQQVTLRCSPKSGHDTVSWYQQALGQGPQFIFQYYEEEERQRGNFPDRFSGHQFPNYSSELNVNALLLGDSALYLCASSWRGTGELFFGEGSRLTVL.

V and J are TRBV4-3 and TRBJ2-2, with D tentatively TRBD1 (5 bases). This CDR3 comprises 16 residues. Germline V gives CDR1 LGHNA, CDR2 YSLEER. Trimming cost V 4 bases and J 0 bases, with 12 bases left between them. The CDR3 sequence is CASSLRQTANTGELFF. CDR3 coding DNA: TGCGCCAGCAGCCTCCGCCAGACAGCGAACACCGGGGAGCTGTTTTTT.

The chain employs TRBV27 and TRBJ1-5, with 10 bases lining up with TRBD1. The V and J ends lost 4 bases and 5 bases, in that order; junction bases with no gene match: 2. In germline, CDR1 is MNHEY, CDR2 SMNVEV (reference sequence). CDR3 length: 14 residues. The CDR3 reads CASSYGTGDQPQHF. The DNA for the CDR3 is TGTGCCAGCAGTTATGGGACAGGGGATCAGCCCCAGCATTTT.

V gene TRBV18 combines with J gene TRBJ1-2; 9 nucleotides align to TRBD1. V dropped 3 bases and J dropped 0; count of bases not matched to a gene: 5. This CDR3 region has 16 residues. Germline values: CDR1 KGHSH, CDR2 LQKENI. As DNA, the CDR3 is TGTGCCAGCTCACCGGGACAGGGCTTAGCTAACTATGGCTACACCTTC. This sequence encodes CASSPGQGLANYGYTF.

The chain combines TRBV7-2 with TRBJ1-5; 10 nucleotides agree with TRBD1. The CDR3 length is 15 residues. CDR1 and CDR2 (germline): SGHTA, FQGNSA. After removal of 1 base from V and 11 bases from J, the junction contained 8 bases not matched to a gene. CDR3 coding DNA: TGTGCCAGCAGCTTAGAGGGACAGGGGATAATAGCCCAGCATTTT. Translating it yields CASSLEGQGIIAQHF.

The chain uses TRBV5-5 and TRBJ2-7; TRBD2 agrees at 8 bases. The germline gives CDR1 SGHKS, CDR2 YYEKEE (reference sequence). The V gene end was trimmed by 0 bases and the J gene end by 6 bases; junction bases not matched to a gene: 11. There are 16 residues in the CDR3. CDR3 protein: CASSLAGGSGISEQYF. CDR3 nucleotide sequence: TGTGCCAGCAGCTTGGCCGGGGGTAGCGGGATCTCCGAGCAGTACTTC.

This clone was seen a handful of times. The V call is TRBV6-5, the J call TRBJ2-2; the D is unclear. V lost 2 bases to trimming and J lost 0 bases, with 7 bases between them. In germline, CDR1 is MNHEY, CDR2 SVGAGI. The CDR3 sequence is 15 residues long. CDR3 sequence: CASSYQPSNTGELFF. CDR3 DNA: TGTGCCAGCAGTTACCAGCCCTCGAACACCGGGGAGCTGTTTTTT.

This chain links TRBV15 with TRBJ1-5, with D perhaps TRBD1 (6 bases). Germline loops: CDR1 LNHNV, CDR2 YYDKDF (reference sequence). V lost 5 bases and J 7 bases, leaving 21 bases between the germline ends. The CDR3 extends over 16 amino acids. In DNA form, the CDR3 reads TGTGCCACCAGCCAAGCGGGGGCAGGGAAAGAGCAGCCCCAGCATTTT. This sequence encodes CATSQAGAGKEQPQHF.

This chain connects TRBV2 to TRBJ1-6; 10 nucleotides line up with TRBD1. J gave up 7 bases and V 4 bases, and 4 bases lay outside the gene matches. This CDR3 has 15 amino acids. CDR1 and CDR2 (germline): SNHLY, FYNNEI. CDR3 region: CASSVPGQGNSPLHF. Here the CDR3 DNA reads TGTGCCAGCAGTGTCCCGGGACAGGGGAATTCACCCCTCCACTTT.

The CDR3 region is CASSQGYRGYEQYF. CDR3 in DNA: TGTGCCAGCAGCCAAGGTTACAGGGGCTACGAGCAGTACTTC. The chain uses TRBV3-1 (or the pseudogene TRBV3-2) and TRBJ2-7; 7 bases align to TRBD1. The CDR3 consists of 14 residues. With V trimmed by 1 base and J by 3 bases, 3 bases remained unmatched. CDR1 LGHDT and CDR2 YNNKEL come from the germline V gene (reference sequence).

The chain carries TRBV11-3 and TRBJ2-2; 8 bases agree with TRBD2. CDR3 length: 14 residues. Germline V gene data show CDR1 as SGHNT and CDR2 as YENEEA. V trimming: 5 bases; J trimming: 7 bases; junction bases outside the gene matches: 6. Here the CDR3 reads CASSTLGGDGELFF. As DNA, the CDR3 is TGTGCCAGCAGCACCCTCGGGGGGGACGGGGAGCTGTTTTTT.

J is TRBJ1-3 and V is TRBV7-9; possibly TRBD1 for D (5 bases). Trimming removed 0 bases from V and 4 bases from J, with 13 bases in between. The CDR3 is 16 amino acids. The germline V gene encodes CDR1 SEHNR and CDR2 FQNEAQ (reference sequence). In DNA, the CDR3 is TGTGCCAGCAGCTTAGCGACCGGAGGGGTCGGAAACACCATATATTTT. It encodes CASSLATGGVGNTIYF.

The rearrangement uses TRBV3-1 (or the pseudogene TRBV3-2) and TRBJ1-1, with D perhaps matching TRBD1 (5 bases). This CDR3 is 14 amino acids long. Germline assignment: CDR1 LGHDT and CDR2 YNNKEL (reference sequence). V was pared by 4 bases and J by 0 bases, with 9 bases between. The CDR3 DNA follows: TGTGCCAGCAGCCCCGGAGGGGTGAACACTGAAGCTTTCTTT. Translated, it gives CASSPGGVNTEAFF.

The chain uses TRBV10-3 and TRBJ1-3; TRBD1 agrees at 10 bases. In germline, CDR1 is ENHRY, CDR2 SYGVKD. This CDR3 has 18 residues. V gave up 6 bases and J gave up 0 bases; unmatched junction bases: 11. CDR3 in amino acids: CAIRTSGTGASSGNTIYF. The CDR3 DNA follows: TGTGCCATCAGAACCTCCGGGACAGGGGCAAGCTCTGGAAACACCATATATTTT.

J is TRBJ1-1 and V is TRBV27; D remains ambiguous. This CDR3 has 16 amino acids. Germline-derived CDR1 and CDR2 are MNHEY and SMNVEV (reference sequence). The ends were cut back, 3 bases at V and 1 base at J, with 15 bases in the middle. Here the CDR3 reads CASSFLSQAPNTEAFF. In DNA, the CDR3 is TGTGCCAGCAGTTTTTTATCGCAGGCTCCGAACACTGAAGCTTTCTTT.

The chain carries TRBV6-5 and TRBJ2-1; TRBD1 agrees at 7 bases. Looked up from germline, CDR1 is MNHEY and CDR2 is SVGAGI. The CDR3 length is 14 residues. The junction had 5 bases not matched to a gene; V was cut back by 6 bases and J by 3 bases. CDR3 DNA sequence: TGTGCCAGCAGCCAGACAGGGAACTACAATGAGCAGTTCTTC. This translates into CASSQTGNYNEQFF.

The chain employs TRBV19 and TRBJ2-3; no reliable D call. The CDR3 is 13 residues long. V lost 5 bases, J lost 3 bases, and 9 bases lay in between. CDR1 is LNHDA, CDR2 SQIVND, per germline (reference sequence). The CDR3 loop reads CASSPAGTDTQYF. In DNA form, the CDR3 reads TGTGCCAGTAGTCCCGCCGGAACAGATACGCAGTATTTT.

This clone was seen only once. CDR3 protein: CASSRTGFQETQYF. CDR3 nucleotide sequence: TGTGCCAGTTCCCGTACGGGTTTTCAAGAGACCCAGTACTTC. This rearrangement joins TRBV27 to TRBJ2-5; D is ambiguous. The CDR3 extends over 14 amino acids. The germline V and J ends were trimmed by 9 bases and 2 bases, with 16 bases remaining between them. Per germline, CDR1 MNHEY and CDR2 SMNVEV (reference sequence).

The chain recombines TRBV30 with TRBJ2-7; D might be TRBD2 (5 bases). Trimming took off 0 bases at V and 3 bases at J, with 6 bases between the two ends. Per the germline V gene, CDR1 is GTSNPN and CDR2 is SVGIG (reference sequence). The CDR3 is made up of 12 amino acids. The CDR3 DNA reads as TGTGCCTGGAGTGTGGCGGGCTACGAGCAGTACTTC. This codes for CAWSVAGYEQYF. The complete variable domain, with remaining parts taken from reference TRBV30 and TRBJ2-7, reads SQTIHQWPATLVQPVGSPLSLECTVEGTSNPNLYWYRQAAGRGLQLLFYSVGIGQISSEVPQNLSASRPQDRQFILSSKKLLLSDSGFYLCAWSVAGYEQYFGPGTRLTVT.

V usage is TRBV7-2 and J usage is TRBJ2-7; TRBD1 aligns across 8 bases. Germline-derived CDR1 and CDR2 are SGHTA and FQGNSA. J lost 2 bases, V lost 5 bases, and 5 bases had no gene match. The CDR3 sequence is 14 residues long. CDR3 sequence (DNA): TGTGCCAGCAGCCTCGGACAGGGTACCTACGAGCAGTACGTC. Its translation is CASSLGQGTYEQYV.

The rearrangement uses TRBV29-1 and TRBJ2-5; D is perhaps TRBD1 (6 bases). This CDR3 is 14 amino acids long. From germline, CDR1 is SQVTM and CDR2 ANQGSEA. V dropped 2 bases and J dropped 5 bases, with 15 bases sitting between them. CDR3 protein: CSVENRVLGETQYF. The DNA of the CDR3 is TGCAGCGTTGAAAACAGGGTGTTAGGCGAGACCCAGTACTTC. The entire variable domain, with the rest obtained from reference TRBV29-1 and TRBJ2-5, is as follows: SAVISQKPSRDICQRGTSLTIQCQVDSQVTMMFWYRQQPGQSLTLIATANQGSEATYESGFVIDKFPISRPNLTFSTLTVSNMSPEDSSIYLCSVENRVLGETQYFGPGTRLLVL.